These 19 T cell receptor beta chains were all obtained from the same sample, sequenced in a study of shared clonotypes between healthy human individuals. The repertoire was sequenced with immunoSEQ multiplex PCR; TCRdb's copy has only in-frame clones and lacks some. Here the sample spans about 1.5 million clones, approximately 98% being singletons. The sequenced sample was naive CD4+ T cells sorted from blood. Subset of the sample: CD45RA+ positively selected. The receptor source for this set is a man aged 25-45 years in good health.

J is TRBJ2-7 and V is TRBV19; D unresolved. The V end lost 1 base, the J end lost 3 bases, and 7 bases lay between the germline ends. Germline V gene data show CDR1 as LNHDA and CDR2 as SQIVND (reference sequence). The CDR3 covers 13 residues. This CDR3 is CASSIAGNYEQYF. CDR3 nucleotide sequence: TGTGCCAGTAGTATAGCCGGCAACTACGAGCAGTACTTC. Based on the CDR3 plus reference TRBV19 and TRBJ2-7, the full variable domain is DGGITQSPKYLFRKEGQNVTLSCEQNLNHDAMYWYRQDPGQGLRLIYYSQIVNDFQKGDIAEGYSVSREKKESFPLTVTSAQKNPTAFYLCASSIAGNYEQYFGPGTRLTVT.

The V and J genes are TRBV28 and TRBJ1-2; D may be TRBD1 (6 bases). The V gene's germline CDR1 is MDHEN and CDR2 SYDVKM. V was shortened by 8 bases and J by 3 bases, with 22 bases between the two germline ends. This CDR3 region has 16 residues. CDR3 loop: CASRRSRGAVYYGYTF. The CDR3 DNA follows: TGTGCCAGCCGCCGTAGTCGGGGGGCTGTATACTATGGCTACACCTTC.

The rearrangement joins TRBV5-1 to TRBJ2-7, with D possibly being TRBD1 or TRBD2 (6 bases each). Germline V CDR1 and CDR2: SGHRS, YFSETQ. The germline V and J ends were trimmed by 4 bases and 4 bases, with 15 bases remaining between them. The CDR3 has 14 amino acids. The CDR3 loop is CASSRGAGSYEQYF. CDR3 sequence (DNA): TGCGCCAGCAGCAGGGGGGCAGGGTCTTACGAGCAGTACTTC.

V and J are TRBV25-1 and TRBJ2-2, with 12 bases that match TRBD2. Germline CDR1 is MGHDK and CDR2 is SYGVNS. The CDR3 extends over 13 amino acids. V was clipped by 6 bases and J by 8 bases; unmatched bases: 1. CDR3 nucleotide sequence: TGTGCCAGCAGACTAGCGGGAGGTGGGGAGCTGTTTTTT. Its protein is CASRLAGGGELFF.

V is TRBV4-1 and J is TRBJ1-5, with D perhaps TRBD1 (6 bases). Germline values: CDR1 MGHRA, CDR2 YSYEKL. The CDR3 covers 17 residues. Trimming took off 0 bases at V and 0 bases at J, with 12 bases between the two ends. Here the CDR3 reads CASSQDSGGGSNQPQHF. CDR3 DNA sequence: TGCGCCAGCAGCCAAGATAGCGGGGGCGGTAGCAATCAGCCCCAGCATTTT.

V and J are TRBV18 and TRBJ2-2; D is possibly TRBD1 or TRBD2 (5 bases each). Germline-derived CDR1 and CDR2 are KGHSH and LQKENI. The CDR3 runs to 15 residues. With 3 bases removed from V and 2 bases from J, the gap between germline ends came to 10 bases. The CDR3 coding sequence is TGTGCCAGCTCACCGGGACGGACAAACACCGGGGAGCTGTTTTTT. Translated: CASSPGRTNTGELFF.

The rearrangement joins TRBV5-1 to TRBJ2-7, with 7 bases matching TRBD1. Germline V gene sequence: CDR1 SGHRS, CDR2 YFSETQ. With V trimmed by 7 bases and J by 6 bases, 13 bases remained unmatched. This CDR3 is 14 amino acids long. The CDR3 loop is CASSIRGSPSEQYF. The CDR3 coding sequence is TGCGCCAGCTCAATCAGGGGGTCTCCCTCCGAGCAGTACTTC. Looking up the rest from reference TRBV5-1 and TRBJ2-7 gives the full variable domain: KAGVTQTPRYLIKTRGQQVTLSCSPISGHRSVSWYQQTPGQGLQFLFEYFSETQRNKGNFPGRFSGRQFSNSRSEMNVSTLELGDSALYLCASSIRGSPSEQYFGPGTRLTVT.

V and J are TRBV7-9 and TRBJ1-4, with 7 nucleotides matching TRBD1. Germline CDR1 SEHNR, CDR2 FQNEAQ (reference sequence). The CDR3 consists of 18 residues. J lost 7 bases, V lost 5 bases, and 19 bases had no gene match. The CDR3 DNA reads as TGTGCCAGCAGCCGCGCGCGGAATCGGGACAGTGGGGTTGAAAAACTGTTTTTT. It yields the protein CASSRARNRDSGVEKLFF. The full variable domain, with the rest looked up from reference TRBV7-9 and TRBJ1-4, is DTGVSQNPRHKITKRGQNVTFRCDPISEHNRLYWYRQTLGQGPEFLTYFQNEAQLEKSRLLSDRFSAERPKGSFSTLEIQRTEQGDSAMYLCASSRARNRDSGVEKLFFGSGTQLSVL.

This clone was counted once. The genes are TRBV6-1 and TRBJ1-2; a possible D gene is TRBD1 (5 bases). Trimming pared 5 bases from V and 0 bases from J, leaving 10 bases between. The CDR3 is 14 residues long. Per the germline V gene, CDR1 is MNHNS and CDR2 is SASEGT. The CDR3 DNA sequence: TGTGCCAGCAGTCCAGGGCCAGCTAACTATGGCTACACCTTC. Its translation: CASSPGPANYGYTF.

The chain carries TRBV5-1 and TRBJ1-5; D is undetermined. From germline, CDR1 is SGHRS and CDR2 YFSETQ. V was clipped by 4 bases and J by 3 bases, with 11 bases between them. CDR3 length: 14 amino acids. This CDR3 reads CASSPDYYNQPQHF. CDR3 DNA sequence: TGCGCCAGCAGCCCGGACTATTACAATCAGCCCCAGCATTTT.

The rearrangement joins TRBV6-1 to TRBJ1-1, with unresolved D. V was clipped by 2 bases and J by 0 bases, with 10 bases between them. Germline values: CDR1 MNHNS, CDR2 SASEGT. The CDR3 spans 15 residues. CDR3 residues: CASSEHSGMNTEAFF. CDR3 DNA: TGTGCCAGCAGTGAACACTCCGGAATGAACACTGAAGCTTTCTTT.

This chain joins TRBV11-2 and TRBJ2-2; a possible D gene is TRBD2 (5 bases). Trimming shortened V by 4 bases and J by 2 bases, and 14 bases separated the two germline ends. The CDR3 covers 16 residues. The V gene's germline CDR1 is SGHAT and CDR2 FQNNGV. CDR3 nucleotide sequence: TGTGCCAGCAGCTCATCTAAGGACTCTAACACCGGGGAGCTGTTTTTT. Translating it yields CASSSSKDSNTGELFF. Complete variable domain (other parts from reference TRBV11-2 and TRBJ2-2): EAGVAQSPRYKIIEKRQSVAFWCNPISGHATLYWYQQILGQGPKLLIQFQNNGVVDDSQLPKDRFSAERLKGVDSTLKIQPAKLEDSAVYLCASSSSKDSNTGELFFGEGSRLTVL.

This chain connects TRBV29-1 to TRBJ2-1, with TRBD1 identical over 9 bases. Losses at the gene ends were 4 bases for V and 13 bases for J; bases not matched to a gene: 11. CDR3 size: 13 residues. Looked up from germline, CDR1 is SQVTM and CDR2 is ANQGSEA. The CDR3 region is CSVGWSVTGGQFF. The CDR3 DNA follows: TGCAGCGTTGGGTGGAGTGTGACAGGGGGTCAGTTCTTC.

This chain joins TRBV29-1 and TRBJ2-1; no clear D. With 5 bases removed from V and 2 bases from J, the gap between germline ends came to 13 bases. The CDR3 length is 14 residues. Per the germline V gene, CDR1 is SQVTM and CDR2 is ANQGSEA. CDR3 sequence: CSVRPASTYNEQFF. The CDR3 nucleotides read TGCAGCGTTCGCCCGGCAAGCACCTACAATGAGCAGTTCTTC.

The V gene is TRBV27, the J gene TRBJ1-1; D might be TRBD1 (6 bases). CDR3 size: 15 residues. CDR1 is MNHEY, CDR2 SMNVEV, per germline (reference sequence). Trimming shortened V by 0 bases and J by 4 bases, and 12 bases separated the two germline ends. The CDR3 sequence: CASSLSPSRGTEAFF. CDR3 in DNA: TGTGCCAGCAGTTTATCTCCGTCCAGGGGCACTGAAGCTTTCTTT.

The V and J genes are TRBV29-1 and TRBJ2-6; no reliable D call. The V gene's germline CDR1 is SQVTM and CDR2 ANQGSEA. The CDR3 has 14 residues. V dropped 5 bases and J dropped 1 base, with 9 bases sitting between them. CDR3 coding DNA: TGCAGCGTTCTCCAGACATCTGGGGCCAACGTCCTGACTTTC. This sequence encodes CSVLQTSGANVLTF.

The chain joins TRBV7-6 to TRBJ2-2, with TRBD2 identical over 8 bases. V was clipped by 3 bases and J by 13 bases; unmatched bases: 22. Germline values: CDR1 SGHVS, CDR2 FNYEAQ. The CDR3 runs 18 residues. CDR3 in amino acids: CASSLFPLSSGLGLLLFF. CDR3 sequence (DNA): TGTGCCAGCAGCTTGTTTCCCCTCAGCTCGGGACTAGGCCTTTTGCTGTTTTTT.

The chain combines TRBV9 with TRBJ1-3, with D unclear. Germline CDR1 reads SGDLS; CDR2 reads YYNGEE. The CDR3 contains 13 residues. Trimming stripped 4 bases from V and 0 bases from J, with 5 bases between. This CDR3 reads CASSRGSGNTIYF. The CDR3 bases are TGTGCCAGCAGCCGGGGCTCTGGAAACACCATATATTTT.

V gene TRBV5-4 combines with J gene TRBJ2-7; the match to TRBD2 covers 10 bases. The junction had 11 bases not matched to a gene; V was cut back by 4 bases and J by 7 bases. Germline-derived CDR1 and CDR2 are SGHNT and YYREEE (reference sequence). This CDR3 contains 15 residues. The CDR3 DNA follows: TGTGCCAGCAGCCAAATCTCTAGCGGGAGTAGAGAGCAGTACTTC. Translated: CASSQISSGSREQYF.